The clone carrying this T cell receptor (beta chain) was recorded a few times. The sample is drawn from a study of CD8 T cells in Susac syndrome. This CDR3 has 16 residues. The trim removed 0 bases at V and 5 bases at J, leaving 5 bases unmatched. The germline V gene encodes CDR1 MNHEY and CDR2 SVGAGI. Reverse transcription of roughly 0.45 to 1 ug RNA used random hexamers. TCRdb fed the immunoSEQ multiplex PCR reads into MiXCR, producing one record per CDR3 protein. The data contain a few hundred thousand distinct CDR3 sequences, approximately 85% of them singletons. Material: CD8+ T cells from PBMCs. This sequence joins TRBV6-5 and TRBJ2-3; TRBD1 agrees at 10 bases. The receptor was derived from a human donor with multiple sclerosis. CDR3 DNA sequence: TGTGCCAGCAGTTACTCCGTGGGGGACAGGGGAGATACGCAGTATTTT. Protein product: CASSYSVGDRGDTQYF.